One sample yielded the 2 T cell receptor beta chains listed below, sequenced in a study of post-analysis software for immune sequencing data. Study conclusions and caveats: Patients carried five TRBV segments more frequently than controls did, and TRBV5-6, TRBV5-1 and TRBV20-1 were among them.

These receptors' targets are unknown. Presence of unique molecular identifiers characterized the TCR beta cDNA libraries. TCRdb called the PCR reads again in MiXCR, with one record for every CDR3 protein. The sample holds about 460,000 distinct CDR3 sequences, under 55% seen once. The sample consisted of blood. Receptors were obtained from a girl between 10 and 17 years old with multiple sclerosis.

The genes are TRBV6-5 and TRBJ2-1, with 11 bases matching TRBD2. In germline, CDR1 is MNHEY, CDR2 SVGAGI. This CDR3 region has 15 residues. Unmatched junction bases numbered 8, after V lost 6 bases and J lost 7 bases. As DNA, the CDR3 is TGTGCCAGCAGCCAGACTAGCGGGAATAGGAATGAGCAGTTCTTC. This codes for CASSQTSGNRNEQFF.

This clonotype was counted between two and nine times. CDR3 coding DNA: TGTGCCAGCAGCCTGCGAACCGAGCAGTTCTTC. Translation: CASSLRTEQFF. The rearrangement joins TRBV28 to TRBJ2-1, with D hard to call. The CDR3 contains 11 residues. Trimming pared 6 bases from V and 10 bases from J, leaving 10 bases between. Germline assignment: CDR1 MDHEN and CDR2 SYDVKM.